These T cell receptor beta chains were read from a single sample in a study of T cells in Graves' hyperthyroidism and ophthalmopathy. Each CDR3 protein is one row after TCRdb ran MiXCR on the multiplex PCR reads. Seen here are about 270,000 distinct CDR3 sequences, approximately 25% observed once, and the top ten hold about a third. The sequenced material came from blood. The receptors were sampled from a woman aged 40 to 50 with Graves' ophthalmopathy. CDR3s include the opening cysteine and the closing phenylalanine or tryptophan. The order of the fields is V gene, D gene, clone size, J gene, CDR3 protein, CDR3 DNA. The D gene is left open where the match is weak. The size field is filled for only some rows; it gives once, few, many or a size class.

TRBV5-1	NA	many	TRBJ2-7	CASSTQGYEQYF	TGTGCCAGCAGCACACAGGGATACGAGCAGTACTTC
TRBV15	TRBD2	many	TRBJ2-2	CATESRGRGGTGELFF	TGTGCCACCGAATCAAGGGGTCGCGGGGGCACCGGGGAGCTGTTTTTT
TRBV20-1	NA	many	TRBJ2-7	CSARGTTDYEQYF	TGCAGTGCTAGAGGGACCACTGACTACGAGCAGTACTTC
TRBV7-9	NA	many	TRBJ2-4	CASSQGIKNIQYF	TGTGCCAGCAGTCAGGGTATCAAAAACATTCAGTACTTC
TRBV7-9	NA	many	TRBJ2-7	CASSPTPLEYEQYF	TGTGCCAGCAGCCCTACCCCACTAGAGTACGAGCAGTACTTC
TRBV27	NA	once	TRBJ1-6	CASSFPGPNSPLHF	TGTGCCAGCAGTTTTCCGGGACCTAATTCACCCCTCCACTTT
TRBV19	TRBD1	NA	TRBJ1-1	CASRETGGTEAFF	TGTGCCAGTAGAGAGACAGGGGGAACTGAAGCTTTCTTT
TRBV11-1	NA	many	TRBJ1-1	CASSSWRGHLNTEAFF	TGTGCCAGCAGCTCGTGGCGGGGACACCTAAACACTGAAGCTTTCTTT
TRBV6-1	NA	few	TRBJ2-7	CASVLTTGLQQYF	TGTGCCAGCGTCTTAACAACAGGGTTGCAGCAGTACTTC
TRBV20-1	TRBD2	many	TRBJ2-7	CSATTSGRKQYF	TGCAGTGCAACCACTAGCGGGAGAAAGCAGTACTTC
TRBV9	TRBD1	once	TRBJ2-2	CASSSWDRDTGELFF	TGTGCCAGCAGCTCTTGGGACAGGGACACCGGGGAGCTGTTTTTT
TRBV5-4	TRBD1	many	TRBJ2-7	CASSLDRDHEQYF	TGTGCCAGCAGCCTTGACAGGGACCACGAGCAGTACTTC
TRBV28	TRBD2	many	TRBJ2-7	CASSLSSGIYEQYF	TGTGCCAGCAGTTTGAGTAGCGGGATCTACGAGCAGTACTTC
TRBV30	NA	many	TRBJ1-1	CAWSRQNTEAFF	TGTGCCTGGAGTAGGCAGAACACTGAAGCTTTCTTT
TRBV11-1	NA	many	TRBJ2-5	CASSKGVADPRTQYF	TGTGCCAGCAGCAAAGGGGTAGCGGATCCTCGGACCCAGTACTTC
TRBV4-1	TRBD1	NA	TRBJ2-7	CASSQVLGTGGYEQYF	TGCGCCAGCAGCCAAGTGCTCGGGACAGGGGGATACGAGCAGTACTTC
TRBV5-6	NA	many	TRBJ2-5	CASSPKPWGETQYF	TGTGCCAGCAGTCCTAAGCCCTGGGGAGAGACCCAGTACTTC
TRBV28	TRBD1	few	TRBJ1-1	CASSLRTGGDFNTEAFF	TGTGCCAGCAGTCTGCGGACAGGGGGCGACTTCAACACTGAAGCTTTCTTT